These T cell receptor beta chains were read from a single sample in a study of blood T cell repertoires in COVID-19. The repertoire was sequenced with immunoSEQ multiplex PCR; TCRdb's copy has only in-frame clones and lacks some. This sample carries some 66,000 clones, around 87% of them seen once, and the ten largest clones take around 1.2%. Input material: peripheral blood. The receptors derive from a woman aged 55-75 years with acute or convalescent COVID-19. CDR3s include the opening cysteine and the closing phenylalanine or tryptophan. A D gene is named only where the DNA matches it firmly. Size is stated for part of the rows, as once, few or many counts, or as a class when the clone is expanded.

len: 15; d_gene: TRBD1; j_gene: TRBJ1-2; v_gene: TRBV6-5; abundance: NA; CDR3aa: CASSSSTTGNYGYTF; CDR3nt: TGTGCCAGCAGCTCCTCAACGACAGGGAACTATGGCTACACCTTC
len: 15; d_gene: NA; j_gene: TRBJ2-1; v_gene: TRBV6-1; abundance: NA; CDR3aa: CASSELGGAYNEQFF; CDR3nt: TGTGCCAGCAGTGAACTTGGGGGCGCCTACAATGAGCAGTTCTTC
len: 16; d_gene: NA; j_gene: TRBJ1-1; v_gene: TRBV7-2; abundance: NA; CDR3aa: CASSLSSGLTNTEAFF; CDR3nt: TGTGCCAGCAGCTTATCGTCCGGACTGACGAACACTGAAGCTTTCTTT
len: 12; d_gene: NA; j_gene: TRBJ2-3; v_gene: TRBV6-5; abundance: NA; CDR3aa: CAIPGRPDTQYF; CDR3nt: TGTGCCATCCCGGGTAGGCCAGATACGCAGTATTTT
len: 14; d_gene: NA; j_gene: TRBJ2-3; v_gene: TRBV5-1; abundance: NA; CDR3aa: CASRMMTSTDTQYF; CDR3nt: TGCGCCAGCCGGATGATGACTAGCACAGATACGCAGTATTTT
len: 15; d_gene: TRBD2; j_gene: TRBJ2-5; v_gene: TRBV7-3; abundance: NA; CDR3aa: CASSRSGGSIETQYF; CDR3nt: TGTGCCAGCAGCCGGAGCGGGGGATCGATCGAGACCCAGTACTTC
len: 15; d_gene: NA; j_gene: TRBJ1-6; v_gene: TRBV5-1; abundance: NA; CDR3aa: CASSLSGLPDSPLHF; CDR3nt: TGCGCCAGCAGCTTGTCGGGATTACCTGATTCACCCCTCCACTTT
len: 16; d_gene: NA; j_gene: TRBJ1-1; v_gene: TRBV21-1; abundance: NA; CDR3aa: CASSSGPTGGGTEAFF; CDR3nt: TGTGCCAGCAGCAGCGGACCGACAGGGGGAGGCACTGAAGCTTTCTTT
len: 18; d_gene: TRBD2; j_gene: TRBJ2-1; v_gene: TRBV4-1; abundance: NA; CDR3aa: CASSLLAGMRGGVNEQFF; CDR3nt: TGCGCCAGCAGCCTGCTGGCGGGAATGCGGGGAGGGGTGAATGAGCAGTTCTTC
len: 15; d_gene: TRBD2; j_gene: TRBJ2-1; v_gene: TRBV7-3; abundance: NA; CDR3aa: CASSLGRATSNEQFF; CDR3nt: TGTGCCAGCAGCTTAGGGAGGGCGACTAGCAATGAGCAGTTCTTC
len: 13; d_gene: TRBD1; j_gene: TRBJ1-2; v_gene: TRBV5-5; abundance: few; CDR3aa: CASSSRGQLGYTF; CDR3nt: TGTGCCAGCAGCTCTAGGGGGCAACTTGGCTACACCTTC
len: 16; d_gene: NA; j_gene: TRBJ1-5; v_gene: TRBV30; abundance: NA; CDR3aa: CAWSGGTSKVNQPQHF; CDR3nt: TGTGCCTGGAGTGGAGGGACATCGAAGGTCAATCAGCCCCAGCATTTT
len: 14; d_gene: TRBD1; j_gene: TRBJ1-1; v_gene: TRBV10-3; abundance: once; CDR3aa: CAIRNGQDRVEAFF; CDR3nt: TGTGCCATCAGGAATGGACAGGATCGGGTGGAAGCTTTCTTT
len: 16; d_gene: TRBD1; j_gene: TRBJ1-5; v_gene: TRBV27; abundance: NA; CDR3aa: CASSPRGQGIGQPQHF; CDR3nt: TGTGCCAGCAGCCCTAGGGGACAGGGGATCGGCCAGCCCCAGCATTTT
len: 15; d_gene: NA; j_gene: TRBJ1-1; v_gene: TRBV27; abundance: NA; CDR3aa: CASSFSGVPNTEAFF; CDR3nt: TGTGCCAGCAGCTTCTCCGGGGTCCCGAACACTGAAGCTTTCTTT
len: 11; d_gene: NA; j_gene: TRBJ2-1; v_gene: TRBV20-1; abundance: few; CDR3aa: CSAPGVNEQFF; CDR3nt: TGCAGTGCCCCGGGAGTTAATGAGCAGTTCTTC
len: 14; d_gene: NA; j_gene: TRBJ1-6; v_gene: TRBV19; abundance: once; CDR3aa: CASRSRQVNSPLHF; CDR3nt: TGTGCCAGCCGATCTAGACAGGTTAATTCACCCCTCCACTTT
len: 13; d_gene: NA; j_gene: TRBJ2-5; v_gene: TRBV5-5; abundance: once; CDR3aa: CASTMDRQETQYF; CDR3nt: TGTGCCAGCACTATGGACAGACAAGAGACCCAGTACTTC
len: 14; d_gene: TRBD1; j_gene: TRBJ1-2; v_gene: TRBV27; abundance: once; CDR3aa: CASSSGQDWYGYTF; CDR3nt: TGTGCCAGCAGTTCGGGACAGGACTGGTATGGCTACACCTTC
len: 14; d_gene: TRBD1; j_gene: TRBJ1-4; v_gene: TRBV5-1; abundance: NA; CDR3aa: CASSSATGVEKLFF; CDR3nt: TGCGCCAGCAGCTCGGCGACAGGGGTGGAAAAACTGTTTTTT
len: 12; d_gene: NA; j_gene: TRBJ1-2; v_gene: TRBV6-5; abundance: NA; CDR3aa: CASSGQSSGYTF; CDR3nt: TGTGCCAGCAGCGGACAATCATCGGGCTACACCTTC
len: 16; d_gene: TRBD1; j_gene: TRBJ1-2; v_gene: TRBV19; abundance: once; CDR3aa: CASTPGQGHEHYGYTF; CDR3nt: TGTGCCAGCACCCCGGGACAGGGGCATGAACACTATGGCTACACCTTC
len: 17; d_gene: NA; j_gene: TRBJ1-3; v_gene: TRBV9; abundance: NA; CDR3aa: CASSTNPTRISGNTIYF; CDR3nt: TGTGCCAGCAGCACCAACCCAACACGAATCTCTGGAAACACCATATATTTT
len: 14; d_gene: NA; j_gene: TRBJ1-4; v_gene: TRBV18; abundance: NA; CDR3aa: CASSLRGGNEKLFF; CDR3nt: TGTGCCAGCTCACTCAGGGGCGGTAATGAAAAACTGTTTTTT
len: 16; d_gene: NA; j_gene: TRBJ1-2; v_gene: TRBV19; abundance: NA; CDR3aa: CASSIGWAGDNYGYTF; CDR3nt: TGTGCCAGTAGTATAGGCTGGGCAGGGGATAACTATGGCTACACCTTC
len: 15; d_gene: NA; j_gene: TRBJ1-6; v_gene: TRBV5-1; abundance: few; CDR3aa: CASSFEASYNSPLHF; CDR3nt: TGCGCCAGCAGCTTCGAGGCATCCTATAATTCACCCCTCCACTTT
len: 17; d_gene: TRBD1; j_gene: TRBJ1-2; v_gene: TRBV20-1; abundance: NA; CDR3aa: CSASFRVGQGRDYGYTF; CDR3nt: TGCAGTGCTAGTTTTCGGGTGGGACAGGGGAGAGACTATGGCTACACCTTC
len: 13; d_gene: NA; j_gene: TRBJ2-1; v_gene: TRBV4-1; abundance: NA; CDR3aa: CASSQDPRNEQFF; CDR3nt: TGCGCCAGCAGCCAAGATCCCCGCAATGAGCAGTTCTTC
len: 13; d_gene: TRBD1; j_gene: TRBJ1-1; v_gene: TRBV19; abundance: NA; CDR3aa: CASIPTGWTEAFF; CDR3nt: TGTGCCAGTATCCCGACAGGGTGGACTGAAGCTTTCTTT
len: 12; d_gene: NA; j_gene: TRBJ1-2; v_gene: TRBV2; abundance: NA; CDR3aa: CASKSNFYGYTF; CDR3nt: TGTGCCAGCAAGTCGAACTTCTATGGCTACACCTTC
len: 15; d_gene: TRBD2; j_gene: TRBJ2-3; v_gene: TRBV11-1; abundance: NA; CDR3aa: CASSPGTRVSDTQYF; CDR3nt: TGTGCCAGCAGCCCCGGGACTAGGGTTTCAGATACGCAGTATTTT
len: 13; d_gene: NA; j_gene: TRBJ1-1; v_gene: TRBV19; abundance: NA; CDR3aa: CASSREGVTEAFF; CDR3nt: TGTGCCAGTAGTAGGGAGGGTGTAACTGAAGCTTTCTTT
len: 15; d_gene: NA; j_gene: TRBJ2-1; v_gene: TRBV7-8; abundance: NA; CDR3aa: CASSFGRGLYNEQFF; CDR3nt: TGTGCCAGCAGCTTTGGCAGGGGCTTATACAATGAGCAGTTCTTC
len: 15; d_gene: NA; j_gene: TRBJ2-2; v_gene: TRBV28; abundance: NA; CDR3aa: CASSSWGRDTGELFF; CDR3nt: TGTGCCAGCTCGTCGTGGGGGCGCGACACCGGGGAGCTGTTTTTT
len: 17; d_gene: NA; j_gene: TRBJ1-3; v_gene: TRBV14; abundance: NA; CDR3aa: CASSPMELASSGNTIYF; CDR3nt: TGTGCCAGCAGCCCTATGGAGCTTGCGAGCTCTGGAAACACCATATATTTT
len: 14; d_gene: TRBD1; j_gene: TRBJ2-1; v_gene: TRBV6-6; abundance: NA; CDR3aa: CASRLRQGDNEQFF; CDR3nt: TGTGCCAGCAGATTACGACAGGGGGACAATGAGCAGTTCTTC
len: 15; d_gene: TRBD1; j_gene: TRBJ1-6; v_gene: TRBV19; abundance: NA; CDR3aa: CASSWDSSYNSPLHF; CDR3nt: TGTGCCAGTAGTTGGGACAGCTCCTATAATTCACCCCTCCACTTT
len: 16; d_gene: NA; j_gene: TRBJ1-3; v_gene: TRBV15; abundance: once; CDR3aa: CATSRDSGAGRNTIYF; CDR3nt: TGTGCCACCAGCAGAGATTCGGGTGCTGGTAGAAACACCATATATTTT
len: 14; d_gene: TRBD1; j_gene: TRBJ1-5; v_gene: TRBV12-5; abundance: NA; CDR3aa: CASKPQGTNQPQHF; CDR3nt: TGTGCTAGTAAGCCACAGGGGACGAATCAGCCCCAGCATTTT
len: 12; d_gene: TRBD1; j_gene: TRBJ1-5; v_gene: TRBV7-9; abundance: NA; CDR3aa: CASSRQGQPQHF; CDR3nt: TGTGCCAGCAGCCGACAGGGCCAGCCCCAGCATTTT
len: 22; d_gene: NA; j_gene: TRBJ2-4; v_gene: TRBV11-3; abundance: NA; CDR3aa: CASSLEVSLMAGDPLAKNIQYF; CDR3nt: TGTGCCAGCAGCTTAGAAGTTTCTTTGATGGCAGGGGATCCCCTAGCCAAAAACATTCAGTACTTC
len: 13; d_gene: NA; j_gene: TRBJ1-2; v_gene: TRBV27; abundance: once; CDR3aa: CASSFREGLGYTF; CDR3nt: TGTGCCAGCAGTTTCCGGGAGGGGCTTGGCTACACCTTC
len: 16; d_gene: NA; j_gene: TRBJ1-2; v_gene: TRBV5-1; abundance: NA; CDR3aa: CASSLGGGRTNYGYTF; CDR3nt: TGCGCCAGCAGCTTGGGCGGCGGCCGGACTAACTATGGCTACACCTTC
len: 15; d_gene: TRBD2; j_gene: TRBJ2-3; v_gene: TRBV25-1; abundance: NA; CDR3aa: CASSEWLAGADTQYF; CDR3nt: TGTGCCAGCAGTGAATGGCTAGCGGGAGCAGATACGCAGTATTTT
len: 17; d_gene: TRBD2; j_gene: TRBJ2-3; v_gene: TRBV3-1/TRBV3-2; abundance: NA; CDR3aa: CASSQDLRGGYTDTQYF; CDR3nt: TGTGCCAGCAGCCAAGATCTGCGCGGGGGATACACAGATACGCAGTATTTT
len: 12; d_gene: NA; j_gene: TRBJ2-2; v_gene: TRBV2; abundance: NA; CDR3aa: CASSGNTGELFF; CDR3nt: TGTGCCAGCAGCGGGAACACCGGGGAGCTGTTTTTT
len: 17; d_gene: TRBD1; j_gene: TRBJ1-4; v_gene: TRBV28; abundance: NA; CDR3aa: CASTNGDRGWGNEKLFF; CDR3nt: TGTGCCAGCACCAACGGGGACAGGGGCTGGGGTAATGAAAAACTGTTTTTT
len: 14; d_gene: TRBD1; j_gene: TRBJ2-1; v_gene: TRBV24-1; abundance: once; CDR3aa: CATSDRGRWNEQFF; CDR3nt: TGTGCCACCAGTGACAGGGGGCGGTGGAATGAGCAGTTCTTC
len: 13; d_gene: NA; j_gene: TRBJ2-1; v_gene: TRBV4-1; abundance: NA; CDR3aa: CASSQVAADEQFF; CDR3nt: TGCGCCAGCAGCCAAGTGGCCGCGGATGAGCAGTTCTTC
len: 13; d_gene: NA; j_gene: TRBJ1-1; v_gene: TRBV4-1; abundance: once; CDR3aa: CASSHAGGTEAFF; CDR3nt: TGCGCCAGCAGCCACGCCGGGGGCACTGAAGCTTTCTTT
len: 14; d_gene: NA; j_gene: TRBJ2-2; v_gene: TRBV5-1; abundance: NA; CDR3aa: CASSLEGGTGELFF; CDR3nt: TGCGCCAGCAGCTTGGAGGGGGGGACCGGGGAGCTGTTTTTT
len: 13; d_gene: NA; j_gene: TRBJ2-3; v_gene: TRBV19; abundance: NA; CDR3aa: CASSMRPTDTQYF; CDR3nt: TGTGCCAGTAGTATGAGGCCCACAGATACGCAGTATTTT
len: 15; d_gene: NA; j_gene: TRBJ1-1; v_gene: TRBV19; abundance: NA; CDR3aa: CASSTPGTVNTEAFF; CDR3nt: TGTGCCAGTAGTACACCCGGGACTGTGAACACTGAAGCTTTCTTT
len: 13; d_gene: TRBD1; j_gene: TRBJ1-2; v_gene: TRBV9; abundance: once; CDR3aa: CASSVGTGYGYTF; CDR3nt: TGTGCCAGCAGCGTAGGGACAGGATATGGCTACACCTTC
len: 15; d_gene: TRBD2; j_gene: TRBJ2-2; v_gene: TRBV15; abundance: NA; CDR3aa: CATSRDGREGGELFF; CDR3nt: TGTGCCACCAGCAGAGATGGCAGGGAGGGCGGGGAGCTGTTTTTT
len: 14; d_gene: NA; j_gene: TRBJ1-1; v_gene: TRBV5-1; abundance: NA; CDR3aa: CASSLASGVNEAFF; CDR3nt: TGCGCCAGCAGCTTGGCGTCAGGGGTAAATGAAGCTTTCTTT